This TCR beta chain was identified during a study of blood T cell repertoires in COVID-19. Germline CDR1 is LGHNA and CDR2 is YNFKEQ. V was clipped by 6 bases and J by 6 bases; unmatched bases: 11. The CDR3 sequence is 15 residues long. TCRdb's table, derived via immunoSEQ multiplex PCR, lists solely in-frame clones and lacks some. This table has approximately 170,000 clones, roughly nine tenths appearing once. Sequencing used peripheral blood. The receptor was derived from a woman aged 70-85 years with acute or convalescent COVID-19. The chain uses TRBV4-2 and TRBJ2-3; TRBD2 matches 8 bases. The CDR3 reads CASREPGLGEDTQYF. Written as DNA, the CDR3 is TGTGCCAGCAGAGAACCGGGACTAGGCGAGGATACGCAGTATTTT.